Each of the 16 T cell receptor beta chains below was sequenced from the same sample in a study of response to subunit inactivated influenza vaccine (dated by TCRdb to 2016 to 2018). The library came from RT-PCR. Sequencing used an Illumina HiSeq 2500. Through fastp at Q25 and MiXCR, TCRdb rebuilt clones from the public reads, retaining in-frame beta chains. Merged by CDR3 protein, the rows form single entries marked with the most common genes and DNA. The sample records about 240,000 distinct CDR3 sequences, 12% of which are singletons. Clones ranked in the top ten supply 7.8% of the sample. Material: non-naive T cells sorted from PBMCs, obtained approximately 15 days before vaccination. The meaning of the sample's cell subset or site label: memory T cell fraction. The receptors here all came from a man aged 45-65 years who received an inactivated influenza vaccine. Donor details come from another sample of the same person, matched by shared clones.

The rearrangement uses TRBV10-3 and TRBJ2-1; 11 bases map to TRBD2. The CDR3 totals 18 residues. The V gene's germline CDR1 is ENHRY and CDR2 SYGVKD. The J segment lost 2 bases and the V segment lost 0 bases, leaving 6 bases of the junction unmatched. The CDR3 sequence: CAISESMTSGVTYNEQFF. In DNA, the CDR3 is TGTGCCATCAGTGAGTCGATGACTAGCGGGGTTACCTACAATGAGCAGTTCTTC.

This clonotype was seen ten or more times. The chain links TRBV4-3 to TRBJ2-1; D is possibly TRBD1 (5 bases). The CDR3 covers 13 residues. Germline CDR1 is LGHNA and CDR2 is YSLEER. V dropped 0 bases and J dropped 9 bases, with 9 bases sitting between them. CDR3 DNA sequence: TGCGCCAGCAGCCAAGAAGTCCAGGGTGAGCAGTTCTTC. This codes for CASSQEVQGEQFF.

This clonotype was counted ten times or more. V and J are TRBV24-1 and TRBJ1-6; D is uncertain. From germline, CDR1 is KGHDR and CDR2 SFDVKD. CDR3 length: 14 amino acids. Trimming stripped 2 bases from V and 4 bases from J, with 5 bases between. The CDR3, as DNA: TGTGCCACCAGTGATTCTGGATATAATTCACCCCTCCACTTT. This codes for CATSDSGYNSPLHF.

This clonotype was counted between two and nine times. V and J are TRBV4-2 and TRBJ2-1, with 9 bases that match TRBD2. V dropped 3 bases and J dropped 8; count of bases not matched to a gene: 2. CDR3 length equals 13 residues. Germline V gives CDR1 LGHNA, CDR2 YNFKEQ. The CDR3 reads CASSQRLADEQFF. The CDR3 bases are TGTGCCAGCAGCCAGCGACTAGCGGATGAGCAGTTCTTC.

This clonotype has just a few counts. The chain uses TRBV10-3 and TRBJ2-7, with 11 bases fitting TRBD2. The junction had 1 base not matched to a gene; V was cut back by 3 bases and J by 3 bases. This CDR3 contains 14 residues. Germline V CDR1 and CDR2: ENHRY, SYGVKD. CDR3 loop: CAISDGTSGYEQYF. CDR3 nucleotide sequence: TGTGCCATCAGTGACGGGACTAGCGGCTACGAGCAGTACTTC.

There are a few counts of this clonotype. The chain recombines TRBV11-3 with TRBJ2-1, with 11 bases lining up with TRBD2. This CDR3 contains 16 residues. V lost 1 base and J lost 8; bases outside the gene matches: 7. Looked up from germline, CDR1 is SGHNT and CDR2 is YENEEA. CDR3 sequence reads: CASSLGLAGLADEQFF. The CDR3 DNA follows: TGTGCCAGCAGCTTAGGACTAGCGGGATTGGCTGATGAGCAGTTCTTC.

There are a few counts of this clonotype. The rearrangement joins TRBV20-1 to TRBJ1-1; D uncertain. Germline V gene data show CDR1 as DFQATT and CDR2 as SNEGSKA (reference sequence). V was pared by 4 bases and J by 0 bases, with 9 bases between. CDR3 length equals 13 residues. The CDR3: CSAKEHMNTEAFF. CDR3 sequence (DNA): TGCAGTGCTAAGGAACACATGAACACTGAAGCTTTCTTT.

There are many counts of this clonotype. V and J are TRBV20-1 and TRBJ2-3, with D possibly TRBD2 on 5 matching bases. The length of the CDR3 is 15 residues. V was shortened by 0 bases and J by 2 bases, with 12 bases between the two germline ends. Germline V gives CDR1 DFQATT, CDR2 SNEGSKA (reference sequence). The CDR3 DNA reads TGCAGTGCTAGAGATTGGGGAGCAATCACAGATACGCAGTATTTT. This codes for CSARDWGAITDTQYF.

The sample holds a few counts of this clonotype. CDR3 coding DNA: TGTGCCAGCCGAGAGGGACTAGAGAGCGGTGAGCAGTTCTTC. This translates into CASREGLESGEQFF. The chain is built from TRBV6-4 and TRBJ2-1; TRBD2 matches at 8 bases. CDR1 is MRHNA and CDR2 is SNTAGT in the germline V gene. Trimming took 8 bases from V and 9 from J; bases not matched to a gene: 12. The CDR3 is made up of 14 amino acids.

This clonotype has just a few counts. V gene TRBV25-1 combines with J gene TRBJ1-2; D unresolved. Trimming removed 3 bases at V and 4 bases at J, with 3 bases between. From germline, CDR1 is MGHDK and CDR2 SYGVNS. This CDR3 comprises 11 residues. The CDR3 DNA reads TGTGCCAGCAGTGACCTCTATGGCTACACCTTC. It translates to CASSDLYGYTF.

In its sample, this clonotype was seen many times. The chain is built from TRBV6-2 or TRBV6-3 and TRBJ2-1, with a tentative D call TRBD1 (6 bases). The V end was cut by 2 bases, the J end by 9 bases, with 11 bases between. The germline gives CDR1 MNHEY, CDR2 SVGEGT. The CDR3 runs 13 residues. CDR3 residues: CASSYGGGFEQFF. CDR3 coding DNA: TGTGCCAGCAGTTACGGGGGCGGGTTTGAGCAGTTCTTC.

The V gene is TRBV28, the J gene TRBJ1-2, with D unresolved. Germline assignment: CDR1 MDHEN and CDR2 SYDVKM. The CDR3 runs to 14 residues. V gave up 6 bases and J gave up 4 bases, with 15 bases separating them. The CDR3 nucleotides are TGTGCCAGCAGGCCCCCCGATTTGGGCTATGGCTACACCTTC. Its protein is CASRPPDLGYGYTF.

This chain uses TRBV18 with TRBJ2-3; 7 nucleotides agree with TRBD1. The CDR3 is 14 residues long. V shed 11 bases and J 4 bases; nucleotides not matched to a gene: 12. Germline CDR1 is KGHSH and CDR2 is LQKENI. CDR3 coding DNA: TGTGCCGCTCAACCCGACAGGGTATCAGATACGCAGTATTTT. It specifies CAAQPDRVSDTQYF.

In nucleotides, the CDR3 is TGTGCCAGCAGTTACCGAGGGGCTTCACCCCTCCACTTT. Its protein product is CASSYRGASPLHF. The V call is TRBV6-5, the J call TRBJ1-6, with D perhaps matching TRBD1 (5 bases). CDR1 is MNHEY and CDR2 is SVGAGI in the germline V gene. The CDR3 runs 13 residues. V gave up 2 bases and J gave up 9 bases, with 8 bases separating them.

This clonotype occurred many times. The rearrangement uses TRBV6-5 and TRBJ2-7; 9 nucleotides line up with TRBD1. Germline lookup yields CDR1 MNHEY and CDR2 SVGAGI. Trimming took 6 bases from V and 0 from J; bases not matched to a gene: 3. CDR3 length equals 14 residues. The CDR3 protein is CASSRDRVSYEQYF. CDR3 coding DNA: TGTGCCAGCAGCCGGGACAGGGTCTCCTACGAGCAGTACTTC.

This clonotype was seen a single time. V gene TRBV24-1 combines with J gene TRBJ1-1; no clear D. This CDR3 region has 13 residues. Per germline, CDR1 KGHDR and CDR2 SFDVKD. With 7 bases removed from V and 0 bases from J, the gap between germline ends came to 8 bases. The CDR3 loop is CATRSSMNTEAFF. The CDR3 DNA sequence: TGTGCCACCAGAAGTAGCATGAACACTGAAGCTTTCTTT.